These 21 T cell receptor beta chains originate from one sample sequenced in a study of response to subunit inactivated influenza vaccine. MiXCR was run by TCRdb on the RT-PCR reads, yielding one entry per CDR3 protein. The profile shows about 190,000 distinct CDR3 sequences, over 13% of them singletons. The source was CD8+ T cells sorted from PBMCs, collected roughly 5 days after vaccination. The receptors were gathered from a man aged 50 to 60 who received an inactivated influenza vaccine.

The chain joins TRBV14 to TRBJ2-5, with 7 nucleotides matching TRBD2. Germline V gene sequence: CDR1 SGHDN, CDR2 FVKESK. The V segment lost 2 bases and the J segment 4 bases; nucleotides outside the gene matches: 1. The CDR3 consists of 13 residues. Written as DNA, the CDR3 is TGTGCCAGCAGCCAATGGGGGGGAGAGACCCAGTACTTC. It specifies CASSQWGGETQYF. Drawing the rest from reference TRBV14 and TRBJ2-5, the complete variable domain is EAGVTQFPSHSVIEKGQTVTLRCDPISGHDNLYWYRRVMGKEIKFLLHFVKESKQDESGMPNNRFLAERTGGTYSTLKVQPAELEDSGVYFCASSQWGGETQYFGPGTRLLVL.

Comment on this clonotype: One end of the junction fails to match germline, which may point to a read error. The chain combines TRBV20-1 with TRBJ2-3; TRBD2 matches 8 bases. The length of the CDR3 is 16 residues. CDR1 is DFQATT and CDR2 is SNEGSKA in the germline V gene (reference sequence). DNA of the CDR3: TGCTGTGCTCATGGGCCTAGCGGGCGGAGCACAGATACGCAGTATTTT. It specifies CCAHGPSGRSTDTQYF.

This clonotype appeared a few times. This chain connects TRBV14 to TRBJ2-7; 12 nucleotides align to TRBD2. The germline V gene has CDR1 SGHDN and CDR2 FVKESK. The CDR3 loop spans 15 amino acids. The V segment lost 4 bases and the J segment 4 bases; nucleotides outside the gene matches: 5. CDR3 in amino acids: CASSLGLAGIYEQYF. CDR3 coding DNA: TGTGCCAGCAGCCTTGGACTAGCGGGGATATACGAGCAGTACTTC.

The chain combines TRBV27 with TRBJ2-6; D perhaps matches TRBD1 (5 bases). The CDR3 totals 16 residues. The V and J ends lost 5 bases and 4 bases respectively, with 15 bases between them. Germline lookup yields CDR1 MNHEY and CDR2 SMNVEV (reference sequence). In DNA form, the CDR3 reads TGTGCCAGCAGTCTTACAGTGGGGCGAGGGGCCAACGTCCTGACTTTC. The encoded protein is CASSLTVGRGANVLTF.

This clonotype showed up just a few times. The CDR3, as DNA: TGTGCCAGCAGTACAAATGGGGGCGAGCAGTACTTC. Protein sequence: CASSTNGGEQYF. The chain combines TRBV6-6 with TRBJ2-7; D may be TRBD1 or TRBD2 (5 bases each). The CDR3 loop spans 12 amino acids. Trimming pared 5 bases from V and 6 bases from J, leaving 11 bases between. The V gene's germline CDR1 is MNHNY and CDR2 SVGAGI (reference sequence).

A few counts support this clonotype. The CDR3 DNA sequence: TGTGCCAGCAGCCCTCCCAACAGGGAAGGTGAGCAGTTCTTC. It specifies CASSPPNREGEQFF. The chain carries TRBV7-9 and TRBJ2-1; TRBD1 might be the D (6 bases). The CDR3 runs 14 residues. Trimming cost V 5 bases and J 9 bases, with 17 bases left between them. Germline CDR1 is SEHNR and CDR2 is FQNEAQ (reference sequence).

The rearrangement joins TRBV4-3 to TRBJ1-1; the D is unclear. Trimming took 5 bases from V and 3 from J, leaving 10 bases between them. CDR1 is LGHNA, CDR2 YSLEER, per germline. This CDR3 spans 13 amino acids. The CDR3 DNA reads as TGCGCCAGCAGCGAGACGGGGTACACTGAAGCTTTCTTT. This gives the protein CASSETGYTEAFF.

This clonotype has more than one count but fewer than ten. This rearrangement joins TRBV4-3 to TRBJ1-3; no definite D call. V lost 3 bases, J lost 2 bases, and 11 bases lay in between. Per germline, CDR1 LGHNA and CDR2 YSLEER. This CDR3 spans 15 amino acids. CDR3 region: CASSQTRSPGNTIYF. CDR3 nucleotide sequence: TGCGCCAGCAGCCAGACGAGGTCTCCTGGAAACACCATATATTTT.

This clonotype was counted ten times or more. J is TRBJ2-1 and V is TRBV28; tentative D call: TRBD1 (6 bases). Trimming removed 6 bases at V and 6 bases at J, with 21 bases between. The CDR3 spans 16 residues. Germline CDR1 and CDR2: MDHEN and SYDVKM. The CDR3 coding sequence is TGTGCCAGCAGACCTTCGAAGACAGGTTTCGTCAATGAGCAGTTCTTC. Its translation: CASRPSKTGFVNEQFF.

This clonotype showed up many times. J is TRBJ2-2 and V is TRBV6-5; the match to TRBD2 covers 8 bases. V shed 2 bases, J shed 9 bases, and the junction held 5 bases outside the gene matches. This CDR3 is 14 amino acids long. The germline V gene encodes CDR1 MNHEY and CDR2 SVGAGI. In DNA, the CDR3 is TGTGCCAGCAGTTACGTCCTAGCGGGTCGGGAGCTGTTTTTT. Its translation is CASSYVLAGRELFF.

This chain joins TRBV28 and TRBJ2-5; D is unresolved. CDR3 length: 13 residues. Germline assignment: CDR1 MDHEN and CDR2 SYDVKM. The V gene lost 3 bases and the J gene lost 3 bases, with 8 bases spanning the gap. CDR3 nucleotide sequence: TGTGCCAGCAGTTTCGGGCCGAAAGAGACCCAGTACTTC. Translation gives CASSFGPKETQYF. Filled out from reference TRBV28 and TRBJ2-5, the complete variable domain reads DVKVTQSSRYLVKRTGEKVFLECVQDMDHENMFWYRQDPGLGLRLIYFSYDVKMKEKGDIPEGYSVSREKKERFSLILESASTNQTSMYLCASSFGPKETQYFGPGTRLLVL.

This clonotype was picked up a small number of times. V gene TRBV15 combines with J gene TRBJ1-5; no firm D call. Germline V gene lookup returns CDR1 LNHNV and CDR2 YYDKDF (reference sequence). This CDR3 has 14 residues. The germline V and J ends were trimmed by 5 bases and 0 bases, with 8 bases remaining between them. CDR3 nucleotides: TGTGCCACCAGCTCTGAAGATAGCAATCAGCCCCAGCATTTT. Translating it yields CATSSEDSNQPQHF. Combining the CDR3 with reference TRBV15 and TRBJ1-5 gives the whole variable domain DAMVIQNPRYQVTQFGKPVTLSCSQTLNHNVMYWYQQKSSQAPKLLFHYYDKDFNNEADTPDNFQSRRPNTSFCFLDIRSPGLGDTAMYLCATSSEDSNQPQHFGDGTRLSIL.

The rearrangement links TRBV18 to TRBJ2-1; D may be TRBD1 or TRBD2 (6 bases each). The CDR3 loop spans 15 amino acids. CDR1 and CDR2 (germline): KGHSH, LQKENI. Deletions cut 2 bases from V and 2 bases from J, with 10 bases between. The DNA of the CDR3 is TGTGCCAGCTCACCAAGGGGGGCGGCCTACAATGAGCAGTTCTTC. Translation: CASSPRGAAYNEQFF.

Here the CDR3 reads CASTGGAGLETQYF. CDR3 sequence (DNA): TGTGCCAGTACCGGGGGGGCCGGCCTAGAGACCCAGTACTTC. The V call is TRBV7-2, the J call TRBJ2-5; 8 bases are a match to TRBD2. CDR1 and CDR2 from the germline V gene are SGHTA and FQGNSA. The CDR3 is made up of 14 amino acids. V lost 9 bases, J lost 4 bases, and 10 bases stayed unmatched. Full variable domain (rest looked up from reference TRBV7-2 and TRBJ2-5): GAGVSQSPSNKVTEKGKDVELRCDPISGHTALYWYRQSLGQGLEFLIYFQGNSAPDKSGLPSDRFSAERTGGSVSTLTIQRTQQEDSAVYLCASTGGAGLETQYFGPGTRLLVL.

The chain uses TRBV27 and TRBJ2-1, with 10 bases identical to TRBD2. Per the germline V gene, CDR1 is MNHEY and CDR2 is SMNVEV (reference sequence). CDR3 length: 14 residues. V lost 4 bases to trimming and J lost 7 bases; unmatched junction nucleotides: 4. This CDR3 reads CASSSRTSGNEQFF. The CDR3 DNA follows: TGTGCCAGCAGTTCGCGGACTAGCGGTAATGAGCAGTTCTTC.

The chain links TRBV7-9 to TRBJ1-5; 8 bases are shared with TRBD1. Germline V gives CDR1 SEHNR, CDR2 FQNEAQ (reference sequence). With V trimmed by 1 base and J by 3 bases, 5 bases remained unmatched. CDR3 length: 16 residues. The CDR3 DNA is TGTGCCAGCAGCTTAGTGGACAGGGAACTCAATCAGCCCCAGCATTTT. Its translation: CASSLVDRELNQPQHF.

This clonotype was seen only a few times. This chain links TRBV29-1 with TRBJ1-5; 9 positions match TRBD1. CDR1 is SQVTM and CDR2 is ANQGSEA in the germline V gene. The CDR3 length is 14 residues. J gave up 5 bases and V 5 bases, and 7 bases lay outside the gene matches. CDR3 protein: CSVPGQGIDQPQHF. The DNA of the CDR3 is TGCAGCGTTCCGGGACAGGGTATCGATCAGCCCCAGCATTTT. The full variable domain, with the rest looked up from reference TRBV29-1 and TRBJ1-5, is SAVISQKPSRDICQRGTSLTIQCQVDSQVTMMFWYRQQPGQSLTLIATANQGSEATYESGFVIDKFPISRPNLTFSTLTVSNMSPEDSSIYLCSVPGQGIDQPQHFGDGTRLSIL.

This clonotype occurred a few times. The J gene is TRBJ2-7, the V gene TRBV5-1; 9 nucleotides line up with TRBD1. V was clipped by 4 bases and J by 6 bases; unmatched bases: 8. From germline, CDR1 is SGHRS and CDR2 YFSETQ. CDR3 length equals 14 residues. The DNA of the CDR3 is TGCGCCAGCAGCGGGGACAGGGAAGGTTCCGAGCAGTACTTC. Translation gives CASSGDREGSEQYF.

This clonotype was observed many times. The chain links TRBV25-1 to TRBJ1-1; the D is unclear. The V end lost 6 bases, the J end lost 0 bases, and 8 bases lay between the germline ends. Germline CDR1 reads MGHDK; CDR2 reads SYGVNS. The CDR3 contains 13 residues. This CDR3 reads CASRTGMNTEAFF. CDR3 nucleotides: TGTGCCAGCAGGACCGGGATGAACACTGAAGCTTTCTTT. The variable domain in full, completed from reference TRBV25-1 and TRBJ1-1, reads EADIYQTPRYLVIGTGKKITLECSQTMGHDKMYWYQQDPGMELHLIHYSYGVNSTEKGDLSSESTVSRIRTEHFPLTLESARPSHTSQYLCASRTGMNTEAFFGQGTRLTVV.

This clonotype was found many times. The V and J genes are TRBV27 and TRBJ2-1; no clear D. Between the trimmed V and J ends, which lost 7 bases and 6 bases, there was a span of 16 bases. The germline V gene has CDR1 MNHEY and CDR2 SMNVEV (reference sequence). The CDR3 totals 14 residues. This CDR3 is CASTDAPWGNEQFF. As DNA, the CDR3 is TGTGCCAGCACGGACGCCCCATGGGGCAATGAGCAGTTCTTC.

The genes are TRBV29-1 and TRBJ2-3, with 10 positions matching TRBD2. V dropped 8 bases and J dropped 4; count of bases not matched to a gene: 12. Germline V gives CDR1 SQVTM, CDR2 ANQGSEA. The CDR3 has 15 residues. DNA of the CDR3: TGCAGCCCTGTTCGTCCTAGCGGGAGTGCAGATACGCAGTATTTT. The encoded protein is CSPVRPSGSADTQYF.